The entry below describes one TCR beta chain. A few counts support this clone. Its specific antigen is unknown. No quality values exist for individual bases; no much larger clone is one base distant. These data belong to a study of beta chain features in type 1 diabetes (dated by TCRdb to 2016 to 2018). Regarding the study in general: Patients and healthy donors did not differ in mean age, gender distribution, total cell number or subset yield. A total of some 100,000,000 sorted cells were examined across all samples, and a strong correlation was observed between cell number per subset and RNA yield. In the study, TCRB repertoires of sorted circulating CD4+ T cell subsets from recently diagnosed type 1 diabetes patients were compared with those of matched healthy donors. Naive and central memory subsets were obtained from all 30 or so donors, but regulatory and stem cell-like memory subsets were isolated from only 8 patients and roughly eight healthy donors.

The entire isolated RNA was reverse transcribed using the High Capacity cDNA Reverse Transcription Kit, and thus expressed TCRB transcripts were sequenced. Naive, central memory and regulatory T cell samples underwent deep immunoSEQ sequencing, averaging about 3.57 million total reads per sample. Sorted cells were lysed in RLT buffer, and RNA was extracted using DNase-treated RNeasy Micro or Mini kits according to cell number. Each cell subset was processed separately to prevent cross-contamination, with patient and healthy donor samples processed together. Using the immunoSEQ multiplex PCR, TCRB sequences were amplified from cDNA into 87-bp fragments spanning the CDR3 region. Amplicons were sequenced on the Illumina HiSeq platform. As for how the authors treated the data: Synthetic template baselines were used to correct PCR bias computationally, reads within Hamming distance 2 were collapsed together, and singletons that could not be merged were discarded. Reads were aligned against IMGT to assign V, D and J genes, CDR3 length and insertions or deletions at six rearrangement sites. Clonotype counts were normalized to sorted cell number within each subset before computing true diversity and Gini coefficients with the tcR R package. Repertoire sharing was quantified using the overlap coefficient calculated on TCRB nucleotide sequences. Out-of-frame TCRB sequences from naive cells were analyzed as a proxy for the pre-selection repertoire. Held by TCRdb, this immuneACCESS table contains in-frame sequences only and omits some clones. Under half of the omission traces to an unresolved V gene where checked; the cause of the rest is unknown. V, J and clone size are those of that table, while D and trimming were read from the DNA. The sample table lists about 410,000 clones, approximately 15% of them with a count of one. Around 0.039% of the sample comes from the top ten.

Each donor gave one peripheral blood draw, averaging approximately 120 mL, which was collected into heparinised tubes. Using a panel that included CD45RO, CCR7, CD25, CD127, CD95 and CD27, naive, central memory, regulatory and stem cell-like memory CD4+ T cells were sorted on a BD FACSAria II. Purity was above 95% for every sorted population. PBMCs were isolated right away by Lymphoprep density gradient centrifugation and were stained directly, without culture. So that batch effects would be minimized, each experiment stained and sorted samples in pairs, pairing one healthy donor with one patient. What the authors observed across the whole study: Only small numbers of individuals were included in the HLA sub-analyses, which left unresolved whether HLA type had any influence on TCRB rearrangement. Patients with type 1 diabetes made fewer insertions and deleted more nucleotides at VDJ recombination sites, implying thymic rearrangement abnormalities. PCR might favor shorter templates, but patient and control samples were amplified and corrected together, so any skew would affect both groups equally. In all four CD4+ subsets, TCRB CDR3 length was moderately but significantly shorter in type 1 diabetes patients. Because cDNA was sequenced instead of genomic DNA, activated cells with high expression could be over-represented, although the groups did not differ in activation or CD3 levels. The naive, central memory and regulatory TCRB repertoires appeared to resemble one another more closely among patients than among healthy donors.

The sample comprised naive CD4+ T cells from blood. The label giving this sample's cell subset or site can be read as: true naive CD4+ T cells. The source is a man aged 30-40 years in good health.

This receptor carries the CDR3 CASSLASTRIGTDTQYF. Here is the DNA: TGTGCCAGCAGCTTAGCCTCGACCCGGATCGGCACAGATACGCAGTATTTT. The sequence is built from TRBV7-9 and TRBJ2-3, with the D gene call left open. Its CDR3 holds 17 amino acids, cysteine through phenylalanine. Only CDR3 DNA is held: 51 bases, read in frame from base 1. V was cut back by 0 bases and J by 1 base, leaving a gap of 14 bases between them. CDR1 and CDR2 are drawn from the germline V gene (reference sequence): SEHNR, FQNEAQ.